Presented here are 3 T cell receptor beta chains from one specimen sequenced in a study of OX40 agonist ivuxolimab in advanced cancers. Library construction relied on the immunoSEQ multiplex PCR assay. TCRdb carries this immuneACCESS record with in-frame sequences only. Its versions omit some clonotypes, under half of them owing to an unresolved V gene in the studies checked, with the rest unexplained. This sample is represented by about 150,000 clones; about nine tenths of them were singletons. 0.95% to 1.4% of the sample comes from the top ten. The sample was CD4+ or CD8+ T cells sorted from blood, taken in a trial of the OX40 agonist ivuxolimab. All receptors derive from an adult with an advanced solid tumor such as melanoma, head and neck, liver or kidney cancer.

The rearrangement uses TRBV4-3 and TRBJ2-5; 8 positions match TRBD1. The J call is uncertain, as TRBJ2-7 better fits the DNA end. CDR1 LGHNA and CDR2 YSLEER come from the germline V gene. The CDR3 spans 20 residues. The CDR3, as DNA: TGCGCCAGCAGCCAAGATCTGGGCAGGGGGCGCCGAGACTCAGGCTACGAGCAGTACTTC. This translates into CASSQDLGRGRRDSGYEQYF.

The V call is TRBV15, the J call TRBJ2-7; 8 positions agree with TRBD2. From germline, CDR1 is LNHNV and CDR2 YYDKDF (reference sequence). CDR3 length: 16 amino acids. Unmatched junction bases numbered 9, after V lost 0 bases and J lost 5 bases. The CDR3 protein is CATSREGVAGSDEQYF. CDR3 nucleotides: TGTGCCACCAGCAGAGAAGGGGTAGCGGGAAGTGACGAGCAGTACTTC.

The chain has TRBV6-5 and TRBJ2-7; D is possibly TRBD1 (5 bases). V shed 0 bases and J shed 3 bases, with 12 bases lying between them. The germline V gene encodes CDR1 MNHEY and CDR2 SVGAGI. The CDR3 is made up of 15 amino acids. This CDR3 reads CASSYSQGPIYEQYF. The CDR3 DNA is TGTGCCAGCAGTTACTCGCAGGGTCCCATCTACGAGCAGTACTTC.